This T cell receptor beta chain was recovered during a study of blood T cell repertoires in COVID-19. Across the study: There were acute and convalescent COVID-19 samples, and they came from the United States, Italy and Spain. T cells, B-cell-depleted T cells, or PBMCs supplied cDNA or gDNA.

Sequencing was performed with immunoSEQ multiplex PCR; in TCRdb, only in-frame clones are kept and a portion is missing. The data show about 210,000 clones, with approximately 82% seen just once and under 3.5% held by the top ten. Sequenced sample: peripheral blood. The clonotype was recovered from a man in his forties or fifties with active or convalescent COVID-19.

In nucleotides, the CDR3 is TGTGCCAGAAGCTTGGCCTCCGACAGGGGTAAAAGCTCCTATAATTCACCCCTCCACTTT. It codes for CARSLASDRGKSSYNSPLHF. The gene calls are TRBV5-3 and TRBJ1-6, with 8 bases that match TRBD1. TRBV5-3 is known as an ORF, though its function is uncertain. CDR3 size: 20 residues. With 0 bases clipped from V and 0 bases from J, the junction kept 11 bases outside the gene matches.